These 6 T cell receptor beta chains originate from one sample sequenced in a study of OX40 agonist ivuxolimab in advanced cancers. Only in-frame clones appear in the TCRdb table, and some are missing; sequencing was by immunoSEQ multiplex PCR. This sample carries some 150,000 clones, 93% of them seen once, and the ten largest clones take 1%. Sample: CD4+ or CD8+ T cells sorted from blood, taken in a trial of the OX40 agonist ivuxolimab. The receptors here all came from an adult with an advanced solid tumor such as melanoma, head and neck, liver or kidney cancer.

V gene TRBV4-3 combines with J gene TRBJ2-2, with a possible D match to TRBD1 (6 bases). CDR1 and CDR2 from the germline V gene are LGHNA and YSLEER. V lost 4 bases and J 5 bases, leaving 8 bases between the germline ends. This CDR3 has 13 amino acids. For the CDR3, the DNA is TGCGCCAGCAGCCTACAGGGTACCGGGGAGCTGTTTTTT. Amino acid sequence: CASSLQGTGELFF.

The chain has TRBV7-9 and TRBJ2-7; 8 nucleotides line up with TRBD1. This CDR3 region has 15 residues. In germline, CDR1 is SEHNR, CDR2 FQNEAQ (reference sequence). Trimming cost V 3 bases and J 5 bases; bases outside gene matches: 9. The DNA for the CDR3 is TGTGCCAGCAGCTTGCGACAGGGGCGCTTCCACGAGCAGTACTTC. This translates into CASSLRQGRFHEQYF.

The chain links TRBV19 to TRBJ2-1, with 11 bases identical to TRBD1. Germline V gene sequence: CDR1 LNHDA, CDR2 SQIVND (reference sequence). This CDR3 is built from 15 residues. With 5 bases clipped from V and 6 bases from J, the junction kept 6 bases outside the gene matches. This chain's CDR3 is CASSSRDRGFNEQFF. The CDR3, as DNA: TGTGCCAGTAGTTCCCGGGACAGGGGGTTCAATGAGCAGTTCTTC.

This clone was observed a single time. This chain connects TRBV18 to TRBJ2-4; D uncertain. The length of the CDR3 is 15 residues. V was clipped by 2 bases and J by 6 bases, with 14 bases between them. CDR1 KGHSH and CDR2 LQKENI come from the germline V gene. The CDR3 region is CASSPGNREGNIQYF. CDR3 DNA sequence: TGTGCCAGCTCACCAGGGAATAGGGAAGGAAACATTCAGTACTTC.

This chain links TRBV28 with TRBJ2-5; D gene ambiguous. V gave up 4 bases and J gave up 7 bases, with 13 bases separating them. Germline V gene sequence: CDR1 MDHEN, CDR2 SYDVKM. This CDR3 is 13 amino acids long. CDR3 nucleotide sequence: TGTGCCAGCAGTTCCCGGGTGCGCGGGACCCAGTACTTC. Translation: CASSSRVRGTQYF.

The rearrangement uses TRBV23-1 and TRBJ1-2; TRBD1 matches at 8 bases. TRBV23-1 has ORF status, its function being uncertain. This CDR3 is built from 13 residues. V was pared by 2 bases and J by 8 bases, with 4 bases of the junction left unmatched. CDR3 sequence (DNA): TGCGCCAGCAGTCAAACAGGGGGGGAGGGCTACACCTTC. Protein product: CASSQTGGEGYTF.